This TCR beta chain was sequenced during a study of CD8 T cells in Susac syndrome (dated by TCRdb to between 2017 and 2020). With respect to the entire study: Repertoire sequencing was used to test whether CD8+ T cell activation and differentiation in Susac syndrome was antigen driven.

What the study reported, not specific to this receptor: The study acknowledged that relatively few individuals were included in the TCR sequencing and HLA analysis.

RNA was extracted with the RNeasy kit and 0.5 to 1 ug was reverse transcribed using random hexamers. TCR beta CDR3 regions were amplified with the immunoSEQ multiplex PCR assay covering 54 Vbeta and 13 Jbeta segments. PCR amplification bias was corrected by using a synthetic template baseline for primer optimization and computational correction. Concerning the study's data processing: Reads were annotated to V, D and J genes per IMGT and analyzed with immunoSEQ Analyzer, keeping only productive sequences. To calculate clonality, Shannon entropy was normalized by log2 of the number of productive unique sequences and then subtracted from one. For each patient and control, public and private clones were evaluated within the 100 most prevalent clones. Susac-specific clones were defined as absent from healthy and MS cohorts, 1052 published viral clones and other ImmuneACCESS disease sequences. TCRdb's own reprocessing of the public reads used fastp at Q25 and MiXCR and kept productive beta chains. Every CDR3 protein is listed once, alongside the most common genes and DNA of its rows. The V and J calls and clone size come from TCRdb's table, not from the authors' own analysis. The sample table contains about 180,000 distinct CDR3 sequences; only one count was recorded for under 97% of them. The ten largest clones take up 0.093% of the sample.

Peripheral blood CD8+ and CD4+ T cells from healthy donors, Susac syndrome patients and multiple sclerosis patients were profiled using high-throughput TCR beta sequencing. Multiple sclerosis controls were treatment-naive patients with stable or active relapsing-remitting disease fulfilling revised McDonald criteria. Bulk CD8+ and CD4+ T cells were purified by magnetic negative isolation, whereas CD8+ TEMRA cells were enriched by FACS. Blood was drawn into EDTA tubes, processed within 24 hours, and PBMCs were isolated by density gradient centrifugation. PBMCs intended for TCR sequencing were cryopreserved in liquid nitrogen and thawed later in a water bath at 37 degrees C. The sorted or isolated CD4+, CD8+ and CD8+ TEMRA cells reached a purity of at least 90%. In the case of this clonotype: Its antigen remains undetermined. No base quality values were provided; no much bigger clone lies one nucleotide off.

Spanning cysteine to phenylalanine, the CDR3 consists of 15 amino acids. CDR3 DNA only is kept here, 45 bases in frame from base 1. V is reduced by 4 bases and J by 6 bases, leaving a spacing of 17 bases between them. The CDR1 and CDR2 encoded by the germline V gene are SGHRS and YFSETQ. The sample taken for sequencing was CD4+ T cells from PBMCs. This receptor was taken from a human donor with multiple sclerosis. The chain is made from TRBV5-1 and TRBJ2-1, with a weak D call of TRBD1 (6 bases match). The CDR3 sequence is CASSELPQGSNEQFF. The DNA sequence is TGCGCCAGCAGCGAACTCCCTCAGGGGAGCAATGAGCAGTTCTTC.